The present T cell receptor beta chain was sequenced within a study of blood T cell repertoires in COVID-19. TCRdb's table, derived via immunoSEQ multiplex PCR, lists solely in-frame clones and lacks some. This table has some 350,000 clones, around 91% appearing once. The CDR3 contains 17 residues. V trimming: 3 bases; J trimming: 5 bases; junction bases outside the gene matches: 12. Germline loops: CDR1 SGDLS, CDR2 YYNGEE. The genes are TRBV9 and TRBJ2-1, with TRBD2 matching over 9 bases. The sequence came from a woman between 18 and 30 years old who had recovered from COVID-19. Sequencing used peripheral blood. This chain's CDR3 is CASSAALSGSENNEQFF. DNA for the CDR3: TGTGCCAGCAGCGCCGCCCTTAGCGGGAGCGAGAACAATGAGCAGTTCTTC.